This TCR beta chain was recovered during a study of early T cells in non-severe SARS-CoV-2 infection. Study-level results: In VDJdb matching, anti-spike CD8 responses were favored while private and CD4 specificities went missing.

The V end was cut by 4 bases, the J end by 2 bases, with 14 bases between. Germline CDR1 is MGHRA and CDR2 is YSYEKL. The length of the CDR3 is 15 residues. Regarding this clonotype: The antigen is undetermined.

A single record per CDR3 protein comes from TCRdb applying MiXCR to the 5' RACE reads. The sample has 100,000 or so distinct CDR3 sequences, under 15% seen once. Input material: whole blood. The rearrangement uses TRBV4-1 and TRBJ2-5, with D uncertain. This receptor was obtained from an adult who was a healthcare worker with PCR-confirmed SARS-CoV-2 infection or an uninfected control (not recorded which). This CDR3 reads CASSRASGSQETQYF. The CDR3 DNA follows: TGCGCCAGCAGCCGCGCGTCAGGCTCGCAAGAGACCCAGTACTTC.